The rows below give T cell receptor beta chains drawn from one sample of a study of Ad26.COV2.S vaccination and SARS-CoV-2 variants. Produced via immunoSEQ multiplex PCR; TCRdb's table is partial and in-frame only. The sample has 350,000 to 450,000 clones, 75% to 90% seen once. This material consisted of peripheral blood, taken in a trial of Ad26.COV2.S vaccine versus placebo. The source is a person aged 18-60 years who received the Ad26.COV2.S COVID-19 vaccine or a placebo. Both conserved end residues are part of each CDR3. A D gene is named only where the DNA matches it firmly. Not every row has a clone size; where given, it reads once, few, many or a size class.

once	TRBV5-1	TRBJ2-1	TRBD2	CASSLASAGGISYNEQFF	TGCGCCAGCAGCTTGGCTTCGGCGGGAGGGATCTCCTACAATGAGCAGTTCTTC
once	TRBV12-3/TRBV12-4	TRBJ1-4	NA	CATSLGRRVKLFF	TGTGCCACCAGCTTAGGACGGCGAGTCAAACTGTTTTTT
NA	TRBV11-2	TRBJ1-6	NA	CASGTASNSPLHF	TGTGCCAGCGGGACGGCGAGTAATTCACCCCTCCACTTT
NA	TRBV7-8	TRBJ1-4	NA	CASSPPSTNEKLFF	TGTGCCAGCAGCCCCCCTTCAACTAATGAAAAACTGTTTTTT
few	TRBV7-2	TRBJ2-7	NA	CASSRDGPYEQYF	TGTGCCAGTTCCCGGGACGGACCCTACGAGCAGTACTTC
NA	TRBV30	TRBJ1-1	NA	CAWRMGRGVNTEAFF	TGTGCCTGGAGAATGGGTCGAGGGGTGAACACTGAAGCTTTCTTT
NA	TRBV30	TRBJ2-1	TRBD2	CAWSVLPSGALYNEQFF	TGTGCCTGGAGTGTACTGCCTAGCGGGGCCCTCTACAATGAGCAGTTCTTC
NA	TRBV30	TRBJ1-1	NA	CAWSVPEGSGAEAFF	TGTGCCTGGAGTGTACCTGAAGGGTCGGGGGCTGAAGCTTTCTTT
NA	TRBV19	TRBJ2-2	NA	CASSISADDHFTGELFF	TGTGCCAGTAGTATTTCTGCGGACGACCATTTCACCGGGGAGCTGTTTTTT
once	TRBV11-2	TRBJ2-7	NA	CASSLAGRSYEQYF	TGTGCCAGCAGCTTAGCGGGCAGATCGTACGAGCAGTACTTC
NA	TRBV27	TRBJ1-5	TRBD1	CASIRGPRNQPQHF	TGTGCCAGCATCAGGGGGCCGCGCAATCAGCCCCAGCATTTT
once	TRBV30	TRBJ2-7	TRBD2	CAWASGKGYEQYF	TGTGCCTGGGCTAGCGGGAAAGGGTACGAGCAGTACTTC
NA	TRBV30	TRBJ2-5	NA	CAWSLASVETQYF	TGTGCCTGGAGCCTAGCATCTGTAGAGACCCAGTACTTC
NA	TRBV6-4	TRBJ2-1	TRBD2	CASSDGTSNEQFF	TGTGCCAGCAGTGACGGGACTAGCAATGAGCAGTTCTTC
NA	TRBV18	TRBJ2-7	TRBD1	CASSPSQGAPEQYF	TGTGCCAGCTCACCAAGTCAGGGGGCGCCCGAGCAGTACTTC
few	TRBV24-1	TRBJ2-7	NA	CATSDTRGSYEQYF	TGTGCCACCAGTGACACTCGGGGCTCCTACGAGCAGTACTTC
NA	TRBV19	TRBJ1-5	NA	CASSIAGNNQPQHF	TGTGCCAGTAGTATAGCGGGGAACAATCAGCCCCAGCATTTT
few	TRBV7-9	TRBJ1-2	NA	CASSHGDGYTF	TGTGCCAGCAGCCACGGAGACGGCTACACCTTC
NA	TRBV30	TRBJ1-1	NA	CAWSLVSGGAFF	TGTGCCTGGAGCCTCGTCTCAGGTGGTGCTTTCTTT
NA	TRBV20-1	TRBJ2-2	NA	CSASGQGLGDTGELFF	TGCAGTGCTAGTGGCCAGGGATTGGGAGACACCGGGGAGCTGTTTTTT
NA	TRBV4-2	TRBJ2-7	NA	CASSQEAEYGAYEQYF	TGTGCCAGCAGCCAAGAGGCGGAGTATGGGGCCTACGAGCAGTACTTC
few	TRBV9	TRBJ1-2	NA	CASSAVLQGAGYTF	TGTGCCAGCAGCGCCGTCTTACAGGGCGCTGGCTACACCTTC
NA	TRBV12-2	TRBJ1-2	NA	CASRLYTRQGILLGYGYTF	TGTGCAAGTCGCTTATATACCCGACAGGGAATCCTCCTAGGGTATGGCTACACCTTC
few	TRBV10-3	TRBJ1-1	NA	CAISLANTEAFF	TGTGCCATCAGTCTAGCGAACACTGAAGCTTTCTTT
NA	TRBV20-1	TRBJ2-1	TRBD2	CSASLGLDQQFF	TGCAGTGCTAGTCTCGGACTAGACCAGCAGTTCTTC
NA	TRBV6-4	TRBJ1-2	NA	CASSDSVNYGYTF	TGTGCCAGCAGTGACTCGGTGAACTATGGCTACACCTTC
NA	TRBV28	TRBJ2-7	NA	CASRGDGSYEQYF	TGTGCCAGCAGGGGGGACGGCTCCTACGAGCAGTACTTC
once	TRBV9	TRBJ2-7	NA	CASSVATGASSYEQYF	TGTGCCAGCAGCGTAGCTACAGGAGCAAGCTCCTACGAGCAGTACTTC
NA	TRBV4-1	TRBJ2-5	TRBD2	CASSRLLGLAGTAETQYF	TGCGCCAGCAGCCGGCTGTTGGGACTAGCGGGGACCGCGGAGACCCAGTACTTC
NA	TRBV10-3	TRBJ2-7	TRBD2	CAISESWAFPGLAGEHEQYF	TGTGCCATCAGTGAGTCTTGGGCATTTCCGGGACTAGCGGGAGAACACGAGCAGTACTTC
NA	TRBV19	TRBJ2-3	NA	CASSTRTSREYF	TGTGCCAGTAGTACTCGTACTAGCCGGGAGTATTTT
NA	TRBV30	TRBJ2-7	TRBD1	CAWSVRGRGLHEQYF	TGTGCCTGGAGTGTACGTGGCAGGGGGCTACACGAGCAGTACTTC
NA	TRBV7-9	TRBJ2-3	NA	CASSLETDTQYF	TGTGCCAGCAGCTTAGAGACAGATACGCAGTATTTT
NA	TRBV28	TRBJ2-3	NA	CASRDIGNTDTQYF	TGTGCCAGCAGAGACATCGGAAACACAGATACGCAGTATTTT
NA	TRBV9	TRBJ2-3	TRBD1	CASSVQGDRVIDTQYF	TGTGCCAGCAGCGTACAAGGGGACAGGGTCATAGATACGCAGTATTTT
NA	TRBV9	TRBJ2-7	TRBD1	CASGAGTGLNEQYF	TGTGCCAGCGGAGCGGGGACAGGGCTAAATGAGCAGTACTTC
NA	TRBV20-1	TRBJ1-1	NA	CSASWNTEAFF	TGCAGTGCGTCTTGGAACACTGAAGCTTTCTTT
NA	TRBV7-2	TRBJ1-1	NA	CASSPREVNTEAFF	TGTGCCAGCAGCCCTAGGGAAGTGAACACTGAAGCTTTCTTT
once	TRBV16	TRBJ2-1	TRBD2	CASSLLAGAYNEQFF	TGTGCCAGCAGCCTGTTAGCGGGAGCCTACAATGAGCAGTTCTTC
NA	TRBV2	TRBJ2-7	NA	CASSAQDYEQYF	TGTGCCAGCAGTGCCCAGGACTACGAGCAGTACTTC
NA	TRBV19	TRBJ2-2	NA	CASSPSGTGELFF	TGTGCCAGTAGCCCGAGCGGCACCGGGGAGCTGTTTTTT
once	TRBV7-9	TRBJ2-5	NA	CASSLGTVQETQYF	TGTGCCAGCAGCTTGGGGACGGTCCAAGAGACCCAGTACTTC
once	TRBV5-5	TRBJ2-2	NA	CASSLYIGKTGELFF	TGTGCCAGCAGCTTGTATATAGGGAAGACCGGGGAGCTGTTTTTT
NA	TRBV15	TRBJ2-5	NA	CATSRDGDGRKTQYF	TGTGCCACCAGCAGAGATGGCGACGGGAGAAAGACCCAGTACTTC
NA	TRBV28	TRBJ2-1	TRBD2	CASSLSGLANNEQFF	TGTGCCAGCAGTTTGAGCGGACTAGCTAACAATGAGCAGTTCTTC
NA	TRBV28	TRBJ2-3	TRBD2	CASSSPGREGTDTQYF	TGTGCCAGCAGTTCTCCCGGGCGGGAGGGCACAGATACGCAGTATTTT
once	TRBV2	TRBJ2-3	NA	CASRYGASTDTQYF	TGTGCCAGCAGGTACGGGGCTAGCACAGATACGCAGTATTTT
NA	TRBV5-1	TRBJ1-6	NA	CASSPGDSYNSPLHF	TGCGCCAGCAGCCCAGGGGACTCTTATAATTCACCCCTCCACTTT
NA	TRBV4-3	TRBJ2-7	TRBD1	CASSQDRQGFYEQYF	TGCGCCAGCAGCCAAGACAGACAGGGTTTCTACGAGCAGTACTTC
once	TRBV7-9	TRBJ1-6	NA	CASSASGGAANSPLHF	TGTGCCAGCAGCGCCTCGGGGGGGGCGGCAAATTCACCCCTCCACTTT